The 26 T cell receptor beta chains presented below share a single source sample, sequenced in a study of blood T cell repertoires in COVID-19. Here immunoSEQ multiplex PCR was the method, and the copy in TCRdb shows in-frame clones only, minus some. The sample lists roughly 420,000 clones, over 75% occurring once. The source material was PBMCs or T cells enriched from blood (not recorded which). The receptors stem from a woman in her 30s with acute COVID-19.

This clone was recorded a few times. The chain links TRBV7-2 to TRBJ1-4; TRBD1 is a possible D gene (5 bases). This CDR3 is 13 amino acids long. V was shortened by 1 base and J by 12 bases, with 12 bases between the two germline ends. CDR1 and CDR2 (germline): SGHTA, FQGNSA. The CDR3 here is CASSLGWGPQLFF. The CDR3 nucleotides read TGTGCCAGCAGCTTAGGATGGGGCCCACAACTGTTTTTT.

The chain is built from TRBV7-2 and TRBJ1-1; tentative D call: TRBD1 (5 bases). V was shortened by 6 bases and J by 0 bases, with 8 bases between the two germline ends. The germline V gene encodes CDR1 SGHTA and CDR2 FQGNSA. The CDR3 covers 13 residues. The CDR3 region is CASRRQLNTEAFF. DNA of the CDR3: TGTGCCAGCAGGCGACAGTTGAACACTGAAGCTTTCTTT.

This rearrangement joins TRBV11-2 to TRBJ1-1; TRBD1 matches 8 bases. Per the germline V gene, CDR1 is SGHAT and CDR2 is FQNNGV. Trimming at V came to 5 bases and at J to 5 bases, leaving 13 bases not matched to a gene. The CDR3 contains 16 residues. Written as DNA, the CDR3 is TGTGCCAGCAGCATCTACAGGGGGGAAGTGCGGACTGAAGCTTTCTTT. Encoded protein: CASSIYRGEVRTEAFF.

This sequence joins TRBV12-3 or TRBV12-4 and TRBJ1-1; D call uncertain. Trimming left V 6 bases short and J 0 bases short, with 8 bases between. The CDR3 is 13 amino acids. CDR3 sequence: CASRSSMNTEAFF. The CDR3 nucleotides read TGTGCCAGCAGGTCGAGTATGAACACTGAAGCTTTCTTT.

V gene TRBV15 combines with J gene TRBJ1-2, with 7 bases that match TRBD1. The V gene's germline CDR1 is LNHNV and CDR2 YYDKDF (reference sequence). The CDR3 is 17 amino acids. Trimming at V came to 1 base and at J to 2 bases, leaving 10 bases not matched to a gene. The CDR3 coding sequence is TGTGCCACCAGCAGAGCCTCCGGGACAGTGCTAAACTATGGCTACACCTTC. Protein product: CATSRASGTVLNYGYTF. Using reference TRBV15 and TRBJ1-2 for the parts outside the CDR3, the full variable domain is DAMVIQNPRYQVTQFGKPVTLSCSQTLNHNVMYWYQQKSSQAPKLLFHYYDKDFNNEADTPDNFQSRRPNTSFCFLDIRSPGLGDTAMYLCATSRASGTVLNYGYTFGSGTRLTVV.

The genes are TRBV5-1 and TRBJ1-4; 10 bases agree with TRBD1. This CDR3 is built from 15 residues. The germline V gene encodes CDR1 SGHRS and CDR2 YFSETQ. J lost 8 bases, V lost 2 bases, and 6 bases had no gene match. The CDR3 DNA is TGCGCCAGCAGCTTTAGGACAGGGGGAGTCGAAAAACTGTTTTTT. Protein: CASSFRTGGVEKLFF.

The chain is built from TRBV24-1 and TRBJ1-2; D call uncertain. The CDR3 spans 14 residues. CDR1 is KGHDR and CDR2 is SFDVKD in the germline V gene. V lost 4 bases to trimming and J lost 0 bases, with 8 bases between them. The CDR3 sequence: CATSDRVANYGYTF. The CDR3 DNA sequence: TGTGCCACCAGTGACCGGGTTGCTAACTATGGCTACACCTTC.

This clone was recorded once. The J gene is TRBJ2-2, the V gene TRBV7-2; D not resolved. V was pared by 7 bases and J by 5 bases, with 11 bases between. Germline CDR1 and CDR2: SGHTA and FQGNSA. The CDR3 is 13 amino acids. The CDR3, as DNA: TGTGCCAGCATCGGGTCCGCGACCGGGGAGCTGTTTTTT. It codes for CASIGSATGELFF.

CDR3: CASSRIPGQAEAFF. The CDR3, as DNA: TGTGCCAGCTCCCGAATCCCTGGGCAGGCCGAAGCTTTCTTT. The chain carries TRBV9 and TRBJ1-1; D gene uncertain. Germline V CDR1 and CDR2: SGDLS, YYNGEE. CDR3 length: 14 residues. The V gene lost 7 bases and the J gene lost 8 bases, with 21 bases spanning the gap.

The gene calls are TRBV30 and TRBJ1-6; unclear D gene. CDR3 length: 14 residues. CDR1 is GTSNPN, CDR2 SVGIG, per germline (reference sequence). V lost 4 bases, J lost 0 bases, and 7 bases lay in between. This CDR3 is CAWNTVSYNSPLHF. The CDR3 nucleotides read TGTGCCTGGAACACCGTCTCCTATAATTCACCCCTCCACTTT.

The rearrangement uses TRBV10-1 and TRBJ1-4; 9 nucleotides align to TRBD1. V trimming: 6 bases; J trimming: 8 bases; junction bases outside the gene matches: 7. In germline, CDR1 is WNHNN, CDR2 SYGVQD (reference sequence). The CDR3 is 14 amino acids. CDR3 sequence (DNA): TGCGCCAGCAGCCCCGGGACAGGGAGCGAAAAACTGTTTTTT. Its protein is CASSPGTGSEKLFF.

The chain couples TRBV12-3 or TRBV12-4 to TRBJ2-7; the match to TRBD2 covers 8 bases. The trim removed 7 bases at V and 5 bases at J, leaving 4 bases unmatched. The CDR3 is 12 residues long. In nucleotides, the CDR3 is TGTGCCAGCACGGGGGGGTCGGACGAGCAGTACTTC. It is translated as CASTGGSDEQYF.

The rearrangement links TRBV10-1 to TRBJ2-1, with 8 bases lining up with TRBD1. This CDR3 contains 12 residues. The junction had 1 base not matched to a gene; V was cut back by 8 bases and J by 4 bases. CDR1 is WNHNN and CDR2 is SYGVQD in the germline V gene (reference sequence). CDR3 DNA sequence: TGCGCCAGCGGACAGGGATACAATGAGCAGTTCTTC. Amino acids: CASGQGYNEQFF.

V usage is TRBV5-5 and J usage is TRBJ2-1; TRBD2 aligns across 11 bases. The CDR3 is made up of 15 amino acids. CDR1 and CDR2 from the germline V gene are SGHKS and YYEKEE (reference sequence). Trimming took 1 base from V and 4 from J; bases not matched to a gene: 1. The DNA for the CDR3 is TGTGCCAGCAGCTTGACTAGCGGGGGTTACAATGAGCAGTTCTTC. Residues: CASSLTSGGYNEQFF.

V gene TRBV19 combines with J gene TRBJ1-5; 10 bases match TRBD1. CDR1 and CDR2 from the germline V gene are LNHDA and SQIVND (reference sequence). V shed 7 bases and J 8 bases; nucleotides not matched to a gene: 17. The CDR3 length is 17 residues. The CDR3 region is CASTLDRGENFYKPQHF. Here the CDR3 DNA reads TGTGCCAGTACCTTGGACAGGGGGGAGAATTTTTATAAGCCCCAGCATTTT. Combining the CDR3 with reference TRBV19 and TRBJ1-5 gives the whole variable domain DGGITQSPKYLFRKEGQNVTLSCEQNLNHDAMYWYRQDPGQGLRLIYYSQIVNDFQKGDIAEGYSVSREKKESFPLTVTSAQKNPTAFYLCASTLDRGENFYKPQHFGDGTRLSIL.

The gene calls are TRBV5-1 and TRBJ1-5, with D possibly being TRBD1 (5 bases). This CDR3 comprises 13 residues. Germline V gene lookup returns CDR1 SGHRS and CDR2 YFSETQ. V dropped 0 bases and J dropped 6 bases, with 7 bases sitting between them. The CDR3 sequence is CASSLAGFQPQHF. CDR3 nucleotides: TGCGCCAGCAGCTTGGCAGGGTTTCAGCCCCAGCATTTT.

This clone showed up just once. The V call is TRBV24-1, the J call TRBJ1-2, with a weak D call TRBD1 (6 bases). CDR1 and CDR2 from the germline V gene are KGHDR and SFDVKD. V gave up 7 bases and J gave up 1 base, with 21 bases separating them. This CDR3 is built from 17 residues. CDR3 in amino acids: CATSSSGQNLFNYGYTF. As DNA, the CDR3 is TGTGCCACCAGCTCTTCCGGACAGAACTTGTTTAACTATGGCTACACCTTC.

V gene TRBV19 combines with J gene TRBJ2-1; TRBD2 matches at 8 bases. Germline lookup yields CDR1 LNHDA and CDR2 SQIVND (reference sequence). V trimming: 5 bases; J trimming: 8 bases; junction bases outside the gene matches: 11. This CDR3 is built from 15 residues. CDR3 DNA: TGTGCCAGTAGTCTACGGACTAGCAGCCTCCATGAGCAGTTCTTC. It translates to CASSLRTSSLHEQFF. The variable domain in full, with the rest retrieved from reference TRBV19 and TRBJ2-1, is DGGITQSPKYLFRKEGQNVTLSCEQNLNHDAMYWYRQDPGQGLRLIYYSQIVNDFQKGDIAEGYSVSREKKESFPLTVTSAQKNPTAFYLCASSLRTSSLHEQFFGPGTRLTVL.

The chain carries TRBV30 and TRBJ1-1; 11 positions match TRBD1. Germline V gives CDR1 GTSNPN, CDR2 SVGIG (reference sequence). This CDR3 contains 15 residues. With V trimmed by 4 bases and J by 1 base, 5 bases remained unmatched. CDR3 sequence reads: CAWIRDRGTNTEAFF. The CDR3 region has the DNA TGTGCCTGGATCCGGGACAGGGGGACGAACACTGAAGCTTTCTTT.

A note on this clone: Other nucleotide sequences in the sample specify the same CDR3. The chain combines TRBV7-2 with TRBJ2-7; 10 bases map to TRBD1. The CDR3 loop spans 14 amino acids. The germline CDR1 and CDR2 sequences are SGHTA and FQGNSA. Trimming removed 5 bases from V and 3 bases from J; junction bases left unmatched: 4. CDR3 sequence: CASSPRTGGYEQYF. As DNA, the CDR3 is TGTGCCAGCAGCCCCAGGACAGGGGGCTACGAGCAGTACTTC.

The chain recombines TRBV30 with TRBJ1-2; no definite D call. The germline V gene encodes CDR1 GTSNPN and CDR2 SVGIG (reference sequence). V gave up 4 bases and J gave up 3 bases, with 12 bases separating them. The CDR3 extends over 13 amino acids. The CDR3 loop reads CAWNNREYYGYTF. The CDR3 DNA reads TGTGCCTGGAACAACAGAGAGTACTATGGCTACACCTTC. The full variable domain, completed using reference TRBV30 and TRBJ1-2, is SQTIHQWPATLVQPVGSPLSLECTVEGTSNPNLYWYRQAAGRGLQLLFYSVGIGQISSEVPQNLSASRPQDRQFILSSKKLLLSDSGFYLCAWNNREYYGYTFGSGTRLTVV.

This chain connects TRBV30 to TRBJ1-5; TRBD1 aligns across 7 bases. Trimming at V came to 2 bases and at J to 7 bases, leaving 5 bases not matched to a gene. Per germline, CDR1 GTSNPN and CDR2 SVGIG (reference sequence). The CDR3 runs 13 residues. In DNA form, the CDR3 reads TGTGCCTGGAGTAGACAGGGCGAACAGCCCCAGCATTTT. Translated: CAWSRQGEQPQHF.

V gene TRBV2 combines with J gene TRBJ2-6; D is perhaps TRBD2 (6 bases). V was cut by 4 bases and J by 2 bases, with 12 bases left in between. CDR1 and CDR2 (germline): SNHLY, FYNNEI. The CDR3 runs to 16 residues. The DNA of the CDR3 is TGTGCCAGCAGTGGGCCAGGGAGGCCTGGGGCCAACGTCCTGACTTTC. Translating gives CASSGPGRPGANVLTF.

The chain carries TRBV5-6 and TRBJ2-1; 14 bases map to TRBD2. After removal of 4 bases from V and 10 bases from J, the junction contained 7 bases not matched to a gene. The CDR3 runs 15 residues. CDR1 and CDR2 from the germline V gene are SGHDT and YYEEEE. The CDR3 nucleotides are TGTGCCAGCAGCCCGGGACTAGCGGGGGTCTACGAGCAGTTCTTC. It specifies CASSPGLAGVYEQFF.

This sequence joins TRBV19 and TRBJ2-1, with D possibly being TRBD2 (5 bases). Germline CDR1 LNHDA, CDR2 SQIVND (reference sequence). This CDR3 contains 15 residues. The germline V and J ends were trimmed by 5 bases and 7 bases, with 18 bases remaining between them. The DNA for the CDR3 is TGTGCCAGTAGTTCTGGGTACGAGGGAGAGAATGAGCAGTTCTTC. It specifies CASSSGYEGENEQFF. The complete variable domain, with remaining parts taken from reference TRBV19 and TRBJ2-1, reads DGGITQSPKYLFRKEGQNVTLSCEQNLNHDAMYWYRQDPGQGLRLIYYSQIVNDFQKGDIAEGYSVSREKKESFPLTVTSAQKNPTAFYLCASSSGYEGENEQFFGPGTRLTVL.

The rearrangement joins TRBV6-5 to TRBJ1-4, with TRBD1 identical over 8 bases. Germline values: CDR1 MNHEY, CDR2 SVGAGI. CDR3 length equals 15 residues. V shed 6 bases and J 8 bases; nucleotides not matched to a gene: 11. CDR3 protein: CASSSLTGDSEKLFF. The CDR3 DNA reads TGTGCCAGCAGCTCGCTGACAGGGGACAGCGAAAAACTGTTTTTT.